Listed below are T cell receptor beta chains from one sample, sequenced in a study of CD8 T cells in Susac syndrome. MiXCR was run by TCRdb on the immunoSEQ multiplex PCR reads, yielding one entry per CDR3 protein. Of a few hundred thousand distinct CDR3 sequences in the sample, about 95% were seen once. Sequenced material: CD4+ T cells from PBMCs. These receptors were taken from a human donor with Susac syndrome. Each CDR3 is given with its conserved first and last residue. D genes are given only for firm matches. Clone size, where shown, is once, few, many, or a class for clones that have expanded.

d_call	v_call	clone_size	j_call	cdr3_aa	cdr3_nt
.	TRBV7-9	.	TRBJ2-2	CASSWKETNTGELFF	TGTGCCAGCAGCTGGAAGGAAACGAACACCGGGGAGCTGTTTTTT
.	TRBV20-1	.	TRBJ1-1	CSAGVGGTEAFF	TGCAGTGCTGGTGTGGGGGGCACTGAAGCTTTCTTT
.	TRBV20-1	.	TRBJ1-5	CSAPSGGNQPQHF	TGCAGTGCTCCCTCTGGGGGCAATCAGCCCCAGCATTTT
TRBD1	TRBV11-2	.	TRBJ2-2	CASSSGDRFRVGNTGELFF	TGTGCCAGCAGCTCCGGGGACAGGTTCCGGGTGGGCAACACCGGGGAGCTGTTTTTT
.	TRBV5-6	once	TRBJ2-1	CASSISGGPTFF	TGTGCCAGCAGCATCTCCGGCGGCCCTACCTTCTTC
TRBD1	TRBV7-2	once	TRBJ2-5	CASRRTGEYGETQYF	TGTGCCAGCAGACGGACAGGGGAATATGGAGAGACCCAGTACTTC
.	TRBV24-1	.	TRBJ2-3	CATSDPRGGSRDTQYF	TGTGCCACCAGTGACCCGAGAGGGGGAAGCAGAGATACGCAGTATTTT
.	TRBV27	.	TRBJ1-1	CASSFPAFYTEAFF	TGTGCCAGCAGTTTTCCGGCATTTTATACTGAAGCTTTCTTT
TRBD1	TRBV20-1	.	TRBJ1-5	CSARPSTGGSQPQHF	TGCAGTGCTAGACCTTCCACAGGGGGAAGTCAGCCCCAGCATTTT
TRBD1	TRBV4-3	.	TRBJ1-1	CASSQRDSEETEAFF	TGCGCCAGCAGCCAGAGGGACAGTGAAGAGACTGAAGCTTTCTTT
TRBD1	TRBV25-1	.	TRBJ1-5	CASSVGDRDYQPQHF	TGTGCCAGCAGTGTTGGGGACAGGGACTATCAGCCCCAGCATTTT
.	TRBV27	.	TRBJ2-7	CASKKRGAYEQYF	TGTGCCAGCAAAAAACGAGGGGCCTACGAGCAGTACTTC
TRBD1	TRBV9	.	TRBJ1-2	CASSVDRGSYGYTF	TGTGCCAGCAGCGTTGACAGGGGGTCCTATGGCTACACCTTC
.	TRBV4-2	.	TRBJ1-6	CASSQEWGSGDNSPLHF	TGTGCCAGCAGCCAAGAGTGGGGAAGCGGGGATAATTCACCCCTCCACTTT
.	TRBV11-3	.	TRBJ2-1	CASSLVWAGNEQFF	TGTGCCAGCAGCTTAGTATGGGCGGGGAATGAGCAGTTCTTC
.	TRBV9	.	TRBJ1-2	CASSVATANYGYTF	TGTGCCAGCAGCGTAGCGACAGCTAACTATGGCTACACCTTC
.	TRBV30	.	TRBJ1-2	CAWTRDWGNYGYTF	TGTGCCTGGACCCGGGACTGGGGAAACTATGGCTACACCTTC
.	TRBV7-3	.	TRBJ2-1	CASSPIGEEDNEQFF	TGTGCCAGCAGCCCCATAGGGGAAGAGGACAATGAGCAGTTCTTC
TRBD1	TRBV5-1	once	TRBJ2-7	CASSLGVRDRLHSYEQYF	TGCGCCAGCAGCTTGGGTGTAAGGGACAGGCTACACTCCTACGAGCAGTACTTC
.	TRBV3-1	.	TRBJ1-1	CASSSSGGRWTEAFF	TGTGCCAGCAGCTCGAGCGGGGGGCGATGGACTGAAGCTTTCTTT
.	TRBV30	.	TRBJ1-6	CAWSRPVSPLHF	TGTGCCTGGAGTCGCCCGGTGTCACCCCTCCACTTT
.	TRBV20-1	.	TRBJ1-6	CSARGGRSGSPLHF	TGCAGTGCTAGAGGGGGAAGATCAGGTTCACCCCTCCACTTT
.	TRBV9	.	TRBJ1-2	CASTRAAYGYTF	TGTGCCAGTACGCGGGCGGCCTATGGCTACACCTTC
.	TRBV12-3/TRBV12-4	.	TRBJ1-5	CASSLSMTAYSNQPQHF	TGTGCCAGCAGTTTAAGTATGACGGCTTATAGCAATCAGCCCCAGCATTTT
.	TRBV4-3	.	TRBJ1-3	CASSQELTVNTGNTIYF	TGCGCCAGCAGCCAAGAACTGACAGTAAACACTGGAAACACCATATATTTT
TRBD2	TRBV11-2	.	TRBJ2-3	CASSGAALGLRADTQYF	TGTGCCAGCAGCGGTGCTGCGTTGGGACTAAGGGCAGATACGCAGTATTTT
TRBD2	TRBV29-1	.	TRBJ2-2	CSVGTSGGDTGELFF	TGCAGCGTGGGGACTAGCGGGGGTGATACCGGGGAGCTGTTTTTT
TRBD1	TRBV9	.	TRBJ1-6	CASSVDPTGHNSPLHF	TGTGCCAGCAGCGTAGACCCGACAGGGCATAATTCACCCCTCCACTTT
TRBD1	TRBV5-4	.	TRBJ1-1	CASSSGQGEAFF	TGTGCCAGCAGTTCAGGACAGGGTGAAGCTTTCTTT
TRBD1	TRBV27	.	TRBJ1-1	CASSHRDRGPGTEAFF	TGTGCCAGCAGCCACCGGGACAGGGGGCCGGGGACTGAAGCTTTCTTT
TRBD1	TRBV20-1	once	TRBJ1-2	CSAGGQGNNYGYTF	TGCAGTGCTGGGGGACAGGGAAATAACTATGGCTACACCTTC
.	TRBV5-1	.	TRBJ2-7	CASSLRSLGDEQYF	TGCGCCAGCAGTTTGAGATCCCTGGGGGACGAGCAGTACTTC
TRBD1	TRBV25-1	.	TRBJ2-5	CASSEPGGEETQYF	TGTGCCAGCAGTGAGCCAGGGGGAGAGGAGACCCAGTACTTC
TRBD1	TRBV3-1	.	TRBJ1-3	CASSQGQGNGNTIYF	TGTGCCAGCAGCCAAGGACAGGGAAATGGAAACACCATATATTTT
.	TRBV18	.	TRBJ1-1	CASSPWAGGAEAFF	TGTGCCAGCTCACCTTGGGCCGGGGGGGCTGAAGCTTTCTTT
.	TRBV5-1	.	TRBJ1-1	CASSAQEGGHLNTEAFF	TGCGCCAGCAGCGCCCAAGAGGGTGGCCATTTGAACACTGAAGCTTTCTTT
.	TRBV30	.	TRBJ1-2	CAWRDQGFNYGYTF	TGTGCCTGGAGAGACCAGGGGTTTAACTATGGCTACACCTTC
.	TRBV30	.	TRBJ1-1	CAWSVMNTEAFF	TGTGCCTGGAGTGTTATGAACACTGAAGCTTTCTTT
.	TRBV20-1	.	TRBJ1-3	CSAGRGGAGNTIYF	TGCAGTGCGGGCCGTGGGGGTGCTGGAAACACCATATATTTT
TRBD1	TRBV5-1	.	TRBJ1-2	CASSLTGADGYTF	TGCGCCAGCAGCTTGACAGGGGCGGATGGCTACACCTTC
.	TRBV25-1	.	TRBJ2-7	CASILGGAGSTYEQYF	TGTGCCAGCATCCTTGGAGGGGCAGGGAGCACCTACGAGCAGTACTTC
.	TRBV12-5	.	TRBJ2-1	CASGLVPGSNEQFF	TGTGCTAGTGGTTTGGTCCCTGGATCCAATGAGCAGTTCTTC
.	TRBV20-1	.	TRBJ2-5	CSASEGRETQYF	TGCAGTGCTAGTGAGGGCCGGGAGACCCAGTACTTC
.	TRBV30	once	TRBJ2-5	CAWSINGAETQYF	TGTGCCTGGAGCATCAATGGGGCCGAGACCCAGTACTTC
.	TRBV27	.	TRBJ2-3	CASSSRDSGDTQYF	TGTGCCAGCAGTTCCCGGGACAGCGGGGATACGCAGTATTTT
.	TRBV2	.	TRBJ2-1	CASSGETYNEQFF	TGTGCCAGCAGTGGAGAAACCTACAATGAGCAGTTCTTC
.	TRBV11-2	.	TRBJ1-2	CASSLAASNYGYTF	TGTGCCAGCAGCTTAGCGGCATCAAACTATGGCTACACCTTC
TRBD1	TRBV6-5	.	TRBJ1-6	CASSYETGANSPLHF	TGTGCCAGCAGTTACGAGACAGGGGCTAATTCACCCCTCCACTTT
.	TRBV20-1	once	TRBJ2-7	CSARPGDEQYF	TGCAGTGCTCGGCCGGGGGACGAGCAGTACTTC
.	TRBV28	.	TRBJ2-3	CASSLGSHTDTQYF	TGTGCCAGCAGTTTAGGGTCCCACACAGATACGCAGTATTTT
TRBD1	TRBV11-3	.	TRBJ1-2	CASKQSAGGSKGYTF	TGTGCCAGCAAGCAGAGCGCAGGGGGCTCGAAAGGCTACACCTTC
.	TRBV28	.	TRBJ1-3	CASSLLGRSGNTIYF	TGTGCCAGCAGTTTATTAGGACGGTCTGGAAACACCATATATTTT
.	TRBV7-3	.	TRBJ1-2	CASSLRRGYGYTF	TGTGCCAGCAGCTTAAGGCGGGGCTATGGCTACACCTTC
.	TRBV30	.	TRBJ1-3	CAWSVRKGTGNTIYF	TGTGCCTGGAGTGTACGTAAAGGGACTGGAAACACCATATATTTT
TRBD2	TRBV9	.	TRBJ2-3	CASSVGLSGGYTDTQYF	TGTGCCAGCAGCGTAGGTCTTAGCGGGGGGTACACAGATACGCAGTATTTT
TRBD2	TRBV20-1	.	TRBJ2-3	CSAPRRTSGFADTQYF	TGCAGTGCTCCCCGAAGGACTAGTGGGTTTGCAGATACGCAGTATTTT
.	TRBV6-1	.	TRBJ1-1	CASSPPGGAMNTEAFF	TGTGCCAGCAGCCCTCCCGGGGGGGCCATGAACACTGAAGCTTTCTTT
.	TRBV12-3/TRBV12-4	.	TRBJ1-5	CATGGGSQPQHF	TGTGCCACAGGAGGGGGAAGTCAGCCCCAGCATTTT
TRBD2	TRBV19	.	TRBJ2-2	CASSIVTGGGELFF	TGTGCCAGTAGTATCGTCACGGGGGGAGGGGAGCTGTTTTTT